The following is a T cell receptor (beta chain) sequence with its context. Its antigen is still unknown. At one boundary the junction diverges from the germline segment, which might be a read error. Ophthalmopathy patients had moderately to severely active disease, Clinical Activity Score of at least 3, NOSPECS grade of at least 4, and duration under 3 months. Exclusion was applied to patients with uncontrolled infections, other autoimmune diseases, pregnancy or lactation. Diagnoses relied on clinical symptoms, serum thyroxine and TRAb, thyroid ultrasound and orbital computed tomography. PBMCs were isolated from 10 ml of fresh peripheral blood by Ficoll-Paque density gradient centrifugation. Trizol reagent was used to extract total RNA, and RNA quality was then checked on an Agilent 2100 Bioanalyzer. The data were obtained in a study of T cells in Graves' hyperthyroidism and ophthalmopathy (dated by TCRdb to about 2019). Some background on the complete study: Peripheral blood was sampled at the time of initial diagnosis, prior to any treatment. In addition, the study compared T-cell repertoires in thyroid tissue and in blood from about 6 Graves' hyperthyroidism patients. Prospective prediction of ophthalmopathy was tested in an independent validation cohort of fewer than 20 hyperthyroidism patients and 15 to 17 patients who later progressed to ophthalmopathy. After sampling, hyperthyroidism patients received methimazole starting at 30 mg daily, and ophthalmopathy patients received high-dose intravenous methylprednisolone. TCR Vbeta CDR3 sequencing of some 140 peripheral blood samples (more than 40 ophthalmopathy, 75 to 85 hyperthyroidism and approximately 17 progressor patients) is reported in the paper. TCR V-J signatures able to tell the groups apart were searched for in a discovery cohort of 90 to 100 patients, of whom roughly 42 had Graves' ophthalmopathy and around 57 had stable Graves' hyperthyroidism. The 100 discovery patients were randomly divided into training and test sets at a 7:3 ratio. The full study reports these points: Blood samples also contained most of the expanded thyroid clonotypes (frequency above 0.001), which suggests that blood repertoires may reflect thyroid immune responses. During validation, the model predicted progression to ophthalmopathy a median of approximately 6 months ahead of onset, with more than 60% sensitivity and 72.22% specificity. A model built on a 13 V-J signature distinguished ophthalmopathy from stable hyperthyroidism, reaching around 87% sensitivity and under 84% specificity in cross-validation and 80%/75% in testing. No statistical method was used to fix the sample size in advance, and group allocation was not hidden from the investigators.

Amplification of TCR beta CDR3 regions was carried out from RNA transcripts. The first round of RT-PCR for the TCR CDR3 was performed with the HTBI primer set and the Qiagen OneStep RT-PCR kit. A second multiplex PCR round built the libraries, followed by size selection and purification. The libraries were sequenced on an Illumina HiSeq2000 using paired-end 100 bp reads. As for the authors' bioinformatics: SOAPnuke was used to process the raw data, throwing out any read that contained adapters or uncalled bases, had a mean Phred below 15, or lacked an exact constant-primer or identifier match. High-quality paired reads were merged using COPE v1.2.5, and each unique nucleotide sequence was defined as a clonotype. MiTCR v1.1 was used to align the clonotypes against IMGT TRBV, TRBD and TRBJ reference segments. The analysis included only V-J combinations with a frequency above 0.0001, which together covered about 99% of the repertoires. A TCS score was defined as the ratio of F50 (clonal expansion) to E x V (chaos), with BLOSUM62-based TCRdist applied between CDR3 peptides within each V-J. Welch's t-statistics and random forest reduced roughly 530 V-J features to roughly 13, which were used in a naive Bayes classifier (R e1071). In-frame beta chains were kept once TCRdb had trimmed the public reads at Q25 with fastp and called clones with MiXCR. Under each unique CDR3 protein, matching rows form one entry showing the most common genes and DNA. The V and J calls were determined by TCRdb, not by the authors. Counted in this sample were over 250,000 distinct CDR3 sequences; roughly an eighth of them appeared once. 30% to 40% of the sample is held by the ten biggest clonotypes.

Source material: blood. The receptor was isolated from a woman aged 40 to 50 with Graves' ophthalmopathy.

The CDR3 reads as follows: CSAPTGLAGNTVYF. The bases read TGCAGTGCTCCGACAGGGCTGGCTGGAAACACCGTATATTTT. The chain is made from TRBV20-1 and TRBJ1-3; 7 junctional bases match TRBD1. Taken from cysteine to phenylalanine, the CDR3 has 14 residues. Only the CDR3 portion is preserved as DNA: 42 bases, with reading frame beginning at the first base. The CDR1 and CDR2 encoded by the germline V gene (reference sequence) are DFQATT and SNEGSKA.